These 21 T cell receptor beta chains originate from one sample sequenced in a study of cytomegalovirus exposure and HLA in healthy donors. The table came from immunoSEQ multiplex PCR; TCRdb's copy has only in-frame clones and leaves some out. The repertoire holds about 120,000 clones, with 70% to 90% as singletons. Input material: PBMCs. Every receptor here comes from a man younger than 35 in good health and CMV-seronegative.

The count of this clone is one. The chain employs TRBV10-1 and TRBJ2-7; TRBD2 agrees at 7 bases. CDR1 is WNHNN and CDR2 is SYGVQD in the germline V gene (reference sequence). V was pared by 0 bases and J by 7 bases, with 6 bases of the junction left unmatched. This CDR3 region has 14 residues. The CDR3 here is CASSESRLADEQYF. Written as DNA, the CDR3 is TGCGCCAGCAGTGAGTCTCGGCTAGCGGATGAGCAGTACTTC.

This clone was observed a single time. CDR3 in amino acids: CASHLAGEDTQYF. The DNA of the CDR3 is TGCGCCAGCCATCTAGCGGGAGAGGATACGCAGTATTTT. The chain employs TRBV5-1 and TRBJ2-3, with 10 positions matching TRBD2. CDR1 and CDR2 (germline): SGHRS, YFSETQ. The V and J ends lost 7 bases and 6 bases, in that order; junction bases with no gene match: 5. The CDR3 sequence is 13 residues long.

This sequence joins TRBV7-7 and TRBJ2-1, with TRBD2 matching 7 bases. Germline values: CDR1 SSHAT, CDR2 FNYEAQ (reference sequence). V shed 1 base, J shed 6 bases, and the junction held 6 bases outside the gene matches. The CDR3 contains 15 residues. CDR3 protein: CASSLGGSMGNEQFF. CDR3 in DNA: TGTGCCAGCAGCTTAGGCGGGAGTATGGGCAATGAGCAGTTCTTC.

The CDR3 spells CASSAFAGLANYGYTF. The CDR3 DNA follows: TGTGCCAGTAGTGCCTTCGCCGGTTTAGCTAACTATGGCTACACCTTC. The chain carries TRBV19 and TRBJ1-2; no firm D call. Germline V gene sequence: CDR1 LNHDA, CDR2 SQIVND (reference sequence). Trimming took off 5 bases at V and 0 bases at J, with 16 bases between the two ends. The CDR3 loop spans 16 amino acids.

The chain is built from TRBV9 and TRBJ2-7, with unresolved D. The V end was cut by 2 bases, the J end by 1 base, with 7 bases between. Germline values: CDR1 SGDLS, CDR2 YYNGEE. The CDR3 spans 13 residues. This CDR3 reads CASSVASSYEQYF. The DNA of the CDR3 is TGTGCCAGCAGCGTTGCTAGTTCCTACGAGCAGTACTTC.

The genes are TRBV2 and TRBJ1-5, with 9 bases identical to TRBD1. Trimming removed 0 bases from V and 5 bases from J; junction bases left unmatched: 8. CDR3 length: 17 amino acids. Germline loops: CDR1 SNHLY, CDR2 FYNNEI. The CDR3, as DNA: TGTGCCAGCAGTGAAGCGCAGGGACAGGGTACTGATCAGCCCCAGCATTTT. Translation: CASSEAQGQGTDQPQHF.

The rearrangement uses TRBV7-7 and TRBJ2-2, with 7 nucleotides matching TRBD1. Germline V gene lookup returns CDR1 SSHAT and CDR2 FNYEAQ (reference sequence). This CDR3 comprises 17 residues. V gave up 5 bases and J gave up 2 bases; unmatched junction bases: 11. The CDR3, as DNA: TGTGCCAGCAGCCAGAATCCGGGACAGATAAACACCGGGGAGCTGTTTTTT. Its protein is CASSQNPGQINTGELFF.

The chain has TRBV7-6 and TRBJ2-7; TRBD2 aligns across 8 bases. Germline CDR1 SGHVS, CDR2 FNYEAQ. The V and J ends lost 5 bases and 5 bases, in that order; junction bases with no gene match: 8. There are 14 residues in the CDR3. CDR3 amino acids: CASSLSGGGNEQYF. The CDR3 DNA is TGTGCCAGCAGCCTCTCGGGGGGGGGAAACGAGCAGTACTTC. The full variable domain, its missing parts supplied by reference TRBV7-6 and TRBJ2-7, is GAGVSQSPRYKVTKRGQDVALRCDPISGHVSLYWYRQALGQGPEFLTYFNYEAQQDKSGLPNDRFSAERPEGSISTLTIQRTEQRDSAMYRCASSLSGGGNEQYFGPGTRLTVT.

This clone was seen only once. This CDR3 is CASSQDSTGWSYEQYF. CDR3 bases: TGTGCCAGCAGCCAAGATTCGACAGGGTGGTCCTACGAGCAGTACTTC. The chain has TRBV4-2 and TRBJ2-7; 7 nucleotides line up with TRBD1. J lost 1 base, V lost 0 bases, and 6 bases had no gene match. Germline-derived CDR1 and CDR2 are LGHNA and YNFKEQ. CDR3 length: 16 residues.

This clone was observed a handful of times. The rearrangement uses TRBV6-5 and TRBJ2-7; perhaps TRBD1 as D (5 bases). The CDR3 is made up of 15 amino acids. The germline V gene has CDR1 MNHEY and CDR2 SVGAGI. V was shortened by 6 bases and J by 0 bases, with 15 bases between the two germline ends. CDR3 residues: CASRKTGESSYEQYF. In DNA form, the CDR3 reads TGTGCCAGCAGAAAAACAGGAGAGAGCTCCTACGAGCAGTACTTC.

The rearrangement links TRBV6-5 to TRBJ1-6, with TRBD1 matching 8 bases. Germline CDR1 reads MNHEY; CDR2 reads SVGAGI. The V gene end was trimmed by 4 bases and the J gene end by 10 bases; junction bases not matched to a gene: 6. This CDR3 is built from 14 residues. The CDR3 loop is CASSSDRALSPLHF. CDR3 coding DNA: TGTGCCAGCAGTTCGGACAGGGCTCTATCACCCCTCCACTTT.

This chain uses TRBV6-5 with TRBJ1-5, with D maybe TRBD1 (6 bases). The CDR3 is made up of 14 amino acids. CDR1 and CDR2 from the germline V gene are MNHEY and SVGAGI. V lost 0 bases and J lost 8, with 11 bases in between. The CDR3 is CASSYSGGREPQHF. The DNA of the CDR3 is TGTGCCAGCAGTTACTCAGGGGGTCGGGAGCCCCAGCATTTT.

This clone was seen once. The rearrangement joins TRBV6-6 to TRBJ2-7; TRBD2 is a possible D gene (6 bases). The CDR3 length is 15 residues. V lost 0 bases to trimming and J lost 2 bases, with 11 bases between them. Looked up from germline, CDR1 is MNHNY and CDR2 is SVGAGI (reference sequence). CDR3 nucleotides: TGTGCCAGCAGTTACTCGTACAGGACTACCTACGAGCAGTACTTC. Its protein product is CASSYSYRTTYEQYF.

The V gene is TRBV11-2, the J gene TRBJ2-2, with a weak D call TRBD1 (5 bases). CDR1 is SGHAT and CDR2 is FQNNGV in the germline V gene. V was pared by 1 base and J by 4 bases, with 13 bases between. The length of the CDR3 is 16 residues. Written as DNA, the CDR3 is TGTGCCAGCAGCTTAGTGGTCTGGGGCGGCACCGGGGAGCTGTTTTTT. This translates into CASSLVVWGGTGELFF.

The chain recombines TRBV25-1 with TRBJ2-2, with 7 bases lining up with TRBD2. The germline V gene has CDR1 MGHDK and CDR2 SYGVNS. This CDR3 has 17 residues. V lost 1 base and J lost 9; bases outside the gene matches: 14. CDR3 sequence reads: CASSESVGGLTSRELFF. CDR3 in DNA: TGTGCCAGCAGTGAATCGGTGGGAGGGCTTACTAGCAGGGAGCTGTTTTTT.

The chain combines TRBV18 with TRBJ1-5; TRBD1 aligns across 8 bases. Germline-derived CDR1 and CDR2 are KGHSH and LQKENI. The CDR3 runs to 15 residues. V lost 5 bases and J lost 6; bases outside the gene matches: 9. CDR3 in amino acids: CASSNGQGSSQPQHF. The CDR3 DNA reads TGTGCCAGCTCAAATGGACAGGGATCGAGTCAGCCCCAGCATTTT.

The chain is built from TRBV11-2 and TRBJ2-5; 9 bases are shared with TRBD1. The CDR3 contains 14 residues. The germline CDR1 and CDR2 sequences are SGHAT and FQNNGV. The V and J ends lost 5 bases and 3 bases, in that order; junction bases with no gene match: 4. This chain's CDR3 is CASSRDRVEETQYF. For the CDR3, the DNA is TGTGCCAGCAGCCGGGACAGGGTGGAAGAGACCCAGTACTTC.

The rearrangement links TRBV28 to TRBJ1-2, with 8 bases identical to TRBD1. With 4 bases clipped from V and 5 bases from J, the junction kept 6 bases outside the gene matches. This CDR3 is 14 amino acids long. Germline CDR1 and CDR2: MDHEN and SYDVKM. CDR3 bases: TGTGCCAGCAGTTCATGGGACAGGTCGTATGGCTACACCTTC. Translation gives CASSSWDRSYGYTF.

The chain joins TRBV11-2 to TRBJ2-1; 9 bases agree with TRBD2. The CDR3 has 15 amino acids. In germline, CDR1 is SGHAT, CDR2 FQNNGV. After removal of 4 bases from V and 4 bases from J, the junction contained 5 bases not matched to a gene. The CDR3 region is CASSSLAGKYNEQFF. The CDR3 DNA sequence: TGTGCCAGCAGCTCCCTAGCGGGAAAATACAATGAGCAGTTCTTC.

The chain uses TRBV2 and TRBJ1-5; tentative D call: TRBD1 (6 bases). The germline CDR1 and CDR2 sequences are SNHLY and FYNNEI. V was trimmed by 3 bases and J by 4 bases, leaving 10 bases between them. This CDR3 is built from 14 residues. The CDR3 coding sequence is TGTGCCAGCAGTGACCAGGGGTTGAATCAGCCCCAGCATTTT. Its protein product is CASSDQGLNQPQHF. Full variable domain (outside the CDR3, taken from reference TRBV2 and TRBJ1-5): EPEVTQTPSHQVTQMGQEVILRCVPISNHLYFYWYRQILGQKVEFLVSFYNNEISEKSEIFDDQFSVERPDGSNFTLKIRSTKLEDSAMYFCASSDQGLNQPQHFGDGTRLSIL.

The chain carries TRBV19 and TRBJ2-7; D gene ambiguous. The V gene lost 2 bases and the J gene lost 0 bases, with 8 bases spanning the gap. The CDR3 spans 14 residues. Per germline, CDR1 LNHDA and CDR2 SQIVND (reference sequence). The CDR3 spells CASSITRDSYEQYF. CDR3 bases: TGTGCCAGTAGTATAACGCGCGACTCCTACGAGCAGTACTTC.